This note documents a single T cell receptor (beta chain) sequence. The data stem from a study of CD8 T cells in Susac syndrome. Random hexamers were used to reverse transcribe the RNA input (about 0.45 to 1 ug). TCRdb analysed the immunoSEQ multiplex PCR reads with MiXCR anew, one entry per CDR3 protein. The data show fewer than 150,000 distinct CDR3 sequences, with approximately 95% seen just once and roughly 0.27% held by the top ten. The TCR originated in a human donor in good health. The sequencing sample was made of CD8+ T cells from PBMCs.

The CDR3 reads CASSSLQGPYGYTF. As DNA, the CDR3 is TGTGCCAGCAGTTCCCTCCAAGGCCCTTATGGCTACACCTTC. This chain links TRBV27 with TRBJ1-2; no reliable D call. Germline values: CDR1 MNHEY, CDR2 SMNVEV (reference sequence). V lost 4 bases to trimming and J lost 5 bases, with 14 bases between them. The CDR3 covers 14 residues.